Below are 12 T cell receptor beta chains sequenced from a single sample in a study of blood T cell repertoires in COVID-19. Assay used: immunoSEQ multiplex PCR; TCRdb lists only in-frame clones, some missing. In the table there are approximately 140,000 clones, around 80% of which are singletons. What was sequenced was peripheral blood. These TCRs come from a man in his fifties with acute or convalescent COVID-19.

The rearrangement joins TRBV11-2 to TRBJ2-7, with TRBD1 matching over 8 bases. There are 15 residues in the CDR3. J was trimmed by 0 bases and V by 5 bases; bases with no gene match: 6. Looked up from germline, CDR1 is SGHAT and CDR2 is FQNNGV. Written as DNA, the CDR3 is TGTGCCAGCAGCCCGGACAGGGCCTCCTCCTACGAGCAGTACGTC. Residues: CASSPDRASSYEQYV.

The chain links TRBV5-1 to TRBJ2-3; TRBD1 matches 7 bases. The CDR3 contains 14 residues. CDR1 is SGHRS and CDR2 is YFSETQ in the germline V gene. V dropped 4 bases and J dropped 4; count of bases not matched to a gene: 6. The DNA of the CDR3 is TGCGCCAGCAGCCGACAGGGTGGCGCAGATACGCAGTATTTT. Translated: CASSRQGGADTQYF. Full variable domain (rest looked up from reference TRBV5-1 and TRBJ2-3): KAGVTQTPRYLIKTRGQQVTLSCSPISGHRSVSWYQQTPGQGLQFLFEYFSETQRNKGNFPGRFSGRQFSNSRSEMNVSTLELGDSALYLCASSRQGGADTQYFGPGTRLTVL.

This CDR3 is CASNQGADTEAFF. CDR3 in DNA: TGTGCCAGCAACCAGGGGGCGGATACTGAAGCTTTCTTT. The chain is built from TRBV12-3 or TRBV12-4 and TRBJ1-1; 8 nucleotides align to TRBD1. The V gene end was trimmed by 7 bases and the J gene end by 5 bases; junction bases not matched to a gene: 6. This CDR3 comprises 13 residues.

The chain is built from TRBV11-2 and TRBJ1-1; no definite D call. Germline values: CDR1 SGHAT, CDR2 FQNNGV. The CDR3 consists of 13 residues. Trimming pared 1 base from V and 6 bases from J, leaving 9 bases between. The CDR3 bases are TGTGCCAGCAGCTTAGGGACCGGGGCTGAAGCTTTCTTT. Its protein product is CASSLGTGAEAFF.

This clone was recorded a few times. The J gene is TRBJ2-7, the V gene TRBV27; D may be TRBD2 (5 bases). Germline V gene data show CDR1 as MNHEY and CDR2 as SMNVEV (reference sequence). This CDR3 contains 14 residues. V was cut by 3 bases and J by 2 bases, with 11 bases left in between. The DNA for the CDR3 is TGTGCCAGCAGTTTGCAGACGGGAACCTACGAGCAGTACGTC. This translates into CASSLQTGTYEQYV.

V usage is TRBV7-9 and J usage is TRBJ1-6; D not resolved. CDR1 and CDR2 (germline): SEHNR, FQNEAQ (reference sequence). V lost 6 bases to trimming and J lost 2 bases, with 8 bases between them. The CDR3 length is 14 residues. CDR3 residues: CASRPGTYNSPLHF. The DNA of the CDR3 is TGTGCCAGCAGACCCGGGACCTATAATTCACCCCTCCACTTT.

V usage is TRBV24-1 and J usage is TRBJ1-5, with D perhaps TRBD1 (6 bases). The CDR3 consists of 18 residues. In germline, CDR1 is KGHDR, CDR2 SFDVKD. Trimming removed 1 base from V and 4 bases from J, with 19 bases in between. The CDR3: CATSDFPDYRDRNQPQHF. The CDR3 DNA reads as TGTGCCACCAGTGATTTCCCCGATTACAGGGACCGAAATCAGCCCCAGCATTTT.

V and J are TRBV14 and TRBJ1-2; D gene ambiguous. CDR1 and CDR2 from the germline V gene are SGHDN and FVKESK. This CDR3 has 13 residues. The germline V and J ends were trimmed by 3 bases and 4 bases, with 9 bases remaining between them. The CDR3 loop is CASSHGRSYGYTF. Written as DNA, the CDR3 is TGTGCCAGCAGCCACGGCAGGTCCTATGGCTACACCTTC.

This clone was recorded at least ten times. This chain joins TRBV5-1 and TRBJ2-3, with 14 nucleotides matching TRBD2. The CDR3 runs to 17 residues. The germline gives CDR1 SGHRS, CDR2 YFSETQ. After removal of 0 bases from V and 5 bases from J, the junction contained 5 bases not matched to a gene. The CDR3 bases are TGCGCCAGCAGCTTGGGACTAGCGGGGGGGCAGGGAGATACGCAGTATTTT. Translation gives CASSLGLAGGQGDTQYF.

The chain links TRBV10-3 to TRBJ1-1, with a tentative D call TRBD1 (5 bases). V dropped 0 bases and J dropped 4 bases, with 12 bases sitting between them. CDR3 length: 15 residues. Per germline, CDR1 ENHRY and CDR2 SYGVKD. In nucleotides, the CDR3 is TGTGCCATCAGTGAGTCGGAGGTCGGGGGCACTGAAGCTTTCTTT. Its translation: CAISESEVGGTEAFF.

This clone occurred a few times. V and J are TRBV18 and TRBJ1-1; maybe TRBD1 (6 bases). Trimming left V 3 bases short and J 4 bases short, with 15 bases between. Germline-derived CDR1 and CDR2 are KGHSH and LQKENI. The CDR3 has 15 residues. The DNA of the CDR3 is TGTGCCAGCTCACCCGGACAGTCTTCAAGCACTGAAGCTTTCTTT. It codes for CASSPGQSSSTEAFF.

V and J are TRBV30 and TRBJ1-3, with TRBD1 identical over 7 bases. CDR3 length equals 14 residues. The V gene's germline CDR1 is GTSNPN and CDR2 SVGIG (reference sequence). V was pared by 2 bases and J by 2 bases, with 3 bases of the junction left unmatched. The CDR3 DNA follows: TGTGCCTGGAGTTCAGGGGGAGCTGGAAACACCATATATTTT. This codes for CAWSSGGAGNTIYF.